The 11 T cell receptor beta chains in this list originate from one sample, sequenced in a study of blood T cell repertoires in COVID-19. The table came from immunoSEQ multiplex PCR; TCRdb's copy has only in-frame clones and leaves some out. Of 300,000 to 500,000 clones listed, around 90% were seen once; the top ten hold approximately 2.1%. The sequencing sample was made of PBMCs or T cells enriched from blood (not recorded which). The receptors here all came from a woman between 40 and 50 years old with acute COVID-19.

For this clone: This specimen includes other DNA sequences encoding the same CDR3. V is TRBV2 and J is TRBJ1-6, with unresolved D. In germline, CDR1 is SNHLY, CDR2 FYNNEI. The CDR3 is made up of 14 amino acids. V lost 1 base to trimming and J lost 7 bases, with 8 bases between them. CDR3 in DNA: TGTGCCAGCAGTGAAGGGAGGGTAAATTCACCCCTCCACTTT. This translates into CASSEGRVNSPLHF.

The chain employs TRBV4-1 and TRBJ1-2, with TRBD1 identical over 7 bases. The germline V gene has CDR1 MGHRA and CDR2 YSYEKL. After removal of 4 bases from V and 2 bases from J, the junction contained 13 bases not matched to a gene. There are 17 residues in the CDR3. The CDR3 DNA reads TGCGCCAGCAGCCTCCAAACAGGGACAGCTGCAAACTATGGCTACACCTTC. It specifies CASSLQTGTAANYGYTF.

The V call is TRBV29-1, the J call TRBJ2-3; 10 bases match TRBD2. CDR3 length: 14 residues. Germline V gene sequence: CDR1 SQVTM, CDR2 ANQGSEA. Germline trimming cut 3 bases from V and 5 bases from J; bases unmatched to any gene: 5. CDR3 nucleotides: TGCAGCGTTGAGGTAGCGGGGGGCATAGATACGCAGTATTTT. It translates to CSVEVAGGIDTQYF.

The CDR3 DNA reads as TGTGCCAGCTCACCACCGACAGGGCTGGGGTATGGCTACACCTTC. This gives the protein CASSPPTGLGYGYTF. The J gene is TRBJ1-2, the V gene TRBV18; 7 positions match TRBD1. This CDR3 contains 15 residues. Trimming at V came to 0 bases and at J to 5 bases, leaving 6 bases not matched to a gene. Germline assignment: CDR1 KGHSH and CDR2 LQKENI.

V gene TRBV19 combines with J gene TRBJ1-4; possible D gene TRBD1, 5 bases. The V end was cut by 0 bases, the J end by 6 bases, with 14 bases between. The germline gives CDR1 LNHDA, CDR2 SQIVND (reference sequence). The CDR3 sequence is 16 residues long. DNA of the CDR3: TGTGCCAGTAGTATAGAGTATCGTCGGGGGTATGAAAAACTGTTTTTT. This sequence encodes CASSIEYRRGYEKLFF. Supplemented by reference TRBV19 and TRBJ1-4, the full variable domain reads DGGITQSPKYLFRKEGQNVTLSCEQNLNHDAMYWYRQDPGQGLRLIYYSQIVNDFQKGDIAEGYSVSREKKESFPLTVTSAQKNPTAFYLCASSIEYRRGYEKLFFGSGTQLSVL.

This chain links TRBV7-7 with TRBJ2-5; a possible D gene is TRBD2 (5 bases). The CDR3 is made up of 16 amino acids. Between the trimmed V and J ends, which lost 4 bases and 6 bases, there was a span of 21 bases. Germline values: CDR1 SSHAT, CDR2 FNYEAQ (reference sequence). CDR3 protein: CASSSTSGGRGKTQYF. CDR3 bases: TGTGCCAGCAGCTCGACGAGTGGAGGACGGGGAAAGACCCAGTACTTC.

The chain employs TRBV18 and TRBJ1-1; D is uncertain. V was clipped by 2 bases and J by 3 bases, with 10 bases between them. CDR1 and CDR2 from the germline V gene are KGHSH and LQKENI. The CDR3 loop spans 14 amino acids. The CDR3 protein is CASSPSGRDTEAFF. The CDR3 DNA reads TGTGCCAGCTCACCAAGCGGGCGAGACACTGAAGCTTTCTTT.

The rearrangement joins TRBV25-1 to TRBJ1-4; D is perhaps TRBD1 (6 bases). This CDR3 comprises 15 residues. V gave up 1 base and J gave up 5 bases, with 11 bases separating them. Looked up from germline, CDR1 is MGHDK and CDR2 is SYGVNS. The CDR3 sequence is CASSESGQGNEKLFF. In DNA form, the CDR3 reads TGTGCCAGCAGTGAATCGGGGCAGGGGAATGAAAAACTGTTTTTT.

This clone has just a few counts. This rearrangement joins TRBV29-1 to TRBJ2-2; D is uncertain. The CDR3 extends over 12 amino acids. Trimming removed 6 bases at V and 6 bases at J, with 11 bases between. Germline loops: CDR1 SQVTM, CDR2 ANQGSEA. CDR3 sequence: CSVRESAGELFF. The CDR3 DNA reads TGCAGCGTCCGCGAAAGTGCCGGGGAGCTGTTTTTT.

The chain recombines TRBV30 with TRBJ1-6; D remains ambiguous. This CDR3 spans 15 amino acids. V lost 3 bases to trimming and J lost 0 bases, with 9 bases between them. Germline lookup yields CDR1 GTSNPN and CDR2 SVGIG (reference sequence). The CDR3: CAWRPRSSYNSPLHF. The CDR3 DNA sequence: TGTGCCTGGAGACCGAGGTCCTCCTATAATTCACCCCTCCACTTT.

The chain recombines TRBV2 with TRBJ2-7; D is unresolved. This CDR3 is 10 amino acids long. Germline assignment: CDR1 SNHLY and CDR2 FYNNEI. Trimming left V 7 bases short and J 6 bases short, with 7 bases between. For the CDR3, the DNA is TGTGCCAGCACTTCCGGCGAGCAGTACTTC. It is translated as CASTSGEQYF.